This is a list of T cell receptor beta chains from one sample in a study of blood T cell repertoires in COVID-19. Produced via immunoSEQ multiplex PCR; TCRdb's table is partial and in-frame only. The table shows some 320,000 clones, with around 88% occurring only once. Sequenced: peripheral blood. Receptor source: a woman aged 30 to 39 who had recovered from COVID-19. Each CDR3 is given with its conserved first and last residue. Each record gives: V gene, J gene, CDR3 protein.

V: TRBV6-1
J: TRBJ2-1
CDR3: CASSEQAEGEQFF

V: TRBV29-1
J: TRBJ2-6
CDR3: CSVGGQGANVLTF

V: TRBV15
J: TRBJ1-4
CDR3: CATSRDRDEKLFF

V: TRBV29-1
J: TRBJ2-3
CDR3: CSVEAGGSDTQYF

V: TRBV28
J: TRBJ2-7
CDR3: CASSFGGLDYEQYF

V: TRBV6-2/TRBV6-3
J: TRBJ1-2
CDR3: CASSYWGQNSYGYTF

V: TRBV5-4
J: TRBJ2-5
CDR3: CASSPRAGGIQETQYF

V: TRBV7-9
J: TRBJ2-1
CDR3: CASSSIRGLGYNEQFF

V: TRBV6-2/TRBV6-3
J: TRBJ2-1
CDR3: CASSLNGQGYNEQFF

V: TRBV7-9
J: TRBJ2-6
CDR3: CASSSDRGGSGANVLTF

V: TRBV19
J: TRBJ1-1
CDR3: CASSEGVGAFF

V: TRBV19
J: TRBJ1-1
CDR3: CASSIAGTANTEAFF

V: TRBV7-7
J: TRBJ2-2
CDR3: CASSPYGGAVTGELFF

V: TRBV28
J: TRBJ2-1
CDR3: CASSSLPGTTNNEQFF

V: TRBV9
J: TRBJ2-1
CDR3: CASSVGGRSYNEQFF

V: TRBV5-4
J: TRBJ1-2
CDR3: CASSFLQNVNYGYTF

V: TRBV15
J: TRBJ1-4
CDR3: CATSSTPLGGEKLFF

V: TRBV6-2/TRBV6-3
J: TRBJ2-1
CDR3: CASSYRRYNEQFF